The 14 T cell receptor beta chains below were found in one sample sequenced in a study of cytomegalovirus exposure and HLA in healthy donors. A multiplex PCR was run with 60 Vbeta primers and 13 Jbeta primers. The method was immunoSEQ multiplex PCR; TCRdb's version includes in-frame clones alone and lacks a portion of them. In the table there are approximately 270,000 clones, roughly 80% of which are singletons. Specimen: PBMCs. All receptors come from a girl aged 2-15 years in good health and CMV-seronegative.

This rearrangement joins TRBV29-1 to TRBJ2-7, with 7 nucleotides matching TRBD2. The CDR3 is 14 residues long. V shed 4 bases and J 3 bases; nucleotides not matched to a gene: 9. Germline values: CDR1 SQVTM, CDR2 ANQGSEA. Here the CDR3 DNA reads TGCAGCGTTGTAGGCGGGAGCAGTAACTACGAGCAGTACTTC. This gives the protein CSVVGGSSNYEQYF.

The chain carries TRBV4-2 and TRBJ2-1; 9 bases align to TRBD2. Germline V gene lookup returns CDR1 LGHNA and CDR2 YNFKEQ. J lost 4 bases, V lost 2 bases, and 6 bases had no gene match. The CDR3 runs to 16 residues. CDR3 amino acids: CASSQPGTSRYNEQFF. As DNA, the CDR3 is TGTGCCAGCAGCCAACCCGGGACTAGCCGGTACAATGAGCAGTTCTTC.

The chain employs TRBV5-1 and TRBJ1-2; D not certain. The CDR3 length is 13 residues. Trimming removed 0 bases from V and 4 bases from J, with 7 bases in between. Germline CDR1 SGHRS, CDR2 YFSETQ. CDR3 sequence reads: CASSLGASYGYTF. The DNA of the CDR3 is TGCGCCAGCAGCTTGGGGGCATCCTATGGCTACACCTTC.

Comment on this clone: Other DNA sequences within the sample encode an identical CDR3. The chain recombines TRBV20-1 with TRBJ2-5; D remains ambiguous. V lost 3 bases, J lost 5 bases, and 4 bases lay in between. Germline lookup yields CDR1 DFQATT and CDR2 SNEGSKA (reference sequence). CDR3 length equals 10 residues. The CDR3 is CSASGETQYF. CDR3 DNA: TGCAGTGCTAGTGGCGAGACCCAGTACTTC.

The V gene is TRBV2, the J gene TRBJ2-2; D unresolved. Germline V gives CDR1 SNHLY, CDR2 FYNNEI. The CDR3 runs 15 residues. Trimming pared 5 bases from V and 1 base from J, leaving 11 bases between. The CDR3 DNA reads TGTGCCAGCAGTCCCTTTTTAGAGAACACCGGGGAGCTGTTTTTT. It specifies CASSPFLENTGELFF.

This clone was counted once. Written as DNA, the CDR3 is TGTGCCAGCAGTTTCCCCAGGGGAATCGAGAACACTGAAGCTTTCTTT. Translation: CASSFPRGIENTEAFF. The genes are TRBV28 and TRBJ1-1, with a tentative D call TRBD1 (6 bases). CDR3 length equals 16 residues. Per the germline V gene, CDR1 is MDHEN and CDR2 is SYDVKM. Trimming took 3 bases from V and 1 from J, leaving 15 bases between them. Supplemented by reference TRBV28 and TRBJ1-1, the full variable domain reads DVKVTQSSRYLVKRTGEKVFLECVQDMDHENMFWYRQDPGLGLRLIYFSYDVKMKEKGDIPEGYSVSREKKERFSLILESASTNQTSMYLCASSFPRGIENTEAFFGQGTRLTVV.

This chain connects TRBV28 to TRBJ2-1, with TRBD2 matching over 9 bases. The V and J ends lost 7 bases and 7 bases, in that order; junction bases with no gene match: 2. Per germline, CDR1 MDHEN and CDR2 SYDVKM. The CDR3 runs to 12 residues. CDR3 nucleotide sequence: TGTGCCAGCACCCTAGCGGGGAATGAGCAGTTCTTC. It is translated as CASTLAGNEQFF.

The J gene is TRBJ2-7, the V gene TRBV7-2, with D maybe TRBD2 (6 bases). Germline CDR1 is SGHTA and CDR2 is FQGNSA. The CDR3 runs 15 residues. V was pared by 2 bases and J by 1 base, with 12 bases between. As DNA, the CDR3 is TGTGCCAGCAGCTTAACACCCGGGGGATCCTACGAGCAGTACTTC. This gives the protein CASSLTPGGSYEQYF.

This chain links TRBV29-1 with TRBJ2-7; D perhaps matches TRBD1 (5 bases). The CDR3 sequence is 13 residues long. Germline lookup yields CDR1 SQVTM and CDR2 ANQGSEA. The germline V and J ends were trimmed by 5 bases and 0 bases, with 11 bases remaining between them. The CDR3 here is CSVRQGDSYEQYF. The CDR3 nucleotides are TGCAGCGTTCGGCAGGGTGACTCCTACGAGCAGTACTTC.

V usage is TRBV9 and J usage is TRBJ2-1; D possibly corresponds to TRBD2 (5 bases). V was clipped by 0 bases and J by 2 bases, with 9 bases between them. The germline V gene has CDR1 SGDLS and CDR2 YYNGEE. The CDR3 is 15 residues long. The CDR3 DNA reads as TGTGCCAGCAGCGTAGACCAGCGGACCTACAATGAGCAGTTCTTC. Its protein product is CASSVDQRTYNEQFF.

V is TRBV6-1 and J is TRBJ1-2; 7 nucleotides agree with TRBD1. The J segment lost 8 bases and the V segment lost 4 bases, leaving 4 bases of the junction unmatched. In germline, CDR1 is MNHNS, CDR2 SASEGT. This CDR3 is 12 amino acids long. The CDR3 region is CASSAGQHGYTF. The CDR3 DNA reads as TGTGCCAGCAGTGCGGGACAGCACGGCTACACCTTC.

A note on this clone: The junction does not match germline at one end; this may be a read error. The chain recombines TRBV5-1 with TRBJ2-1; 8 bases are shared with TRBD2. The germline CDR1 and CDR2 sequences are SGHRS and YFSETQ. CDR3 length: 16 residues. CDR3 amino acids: CASSLSVFGPGLGLLF. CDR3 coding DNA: TGCGCCAGCAGCTTGAGCGTTTTCGGACCGGGACTAGGCTTACTCTTC.

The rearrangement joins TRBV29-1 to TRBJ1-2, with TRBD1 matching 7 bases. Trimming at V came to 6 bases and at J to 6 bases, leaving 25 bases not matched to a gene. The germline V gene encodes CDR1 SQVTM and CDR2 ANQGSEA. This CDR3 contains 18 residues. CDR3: CSVAGERDRYSVGDGYTF. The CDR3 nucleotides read TGCAGCGTCGCCGGGGAGAGGGACAGATACTCCGTGGGGGATGGCTACACCTTC.

In DNA, the CDR3 is TGTGCCAGCAGCCCGACAGTCCAGATCCAAGCTTTCTTT. Translated, it gives CASSPTVQIQAFF. The chain combines TRBV27 with TRBJ1-1; maybe TRBD1 (5 bases). Germline CDR1 MNHEY, CDR2 SMNVEV (reference sequence). The V end lost 6 bases, the J end lost 9 bases, and 17 bases lay between the germline ends. CDR3 length equals 13 residues.